The 24 T cell receptor beta chains reported below all come from one sample, sequenced in a study of regulatory T cells in long-lasting Graves disease. With iRepertoire HTBI primers and Arm-PCR of CDR3 regions, TCR beta libraries were built. TCRdb called the multiplex PCR reads again in MiXCR, with one record for every CDR3 protein. This table holds 420,000 or so distinct CDR3 sequences, about 20% found once. Time point of the sample: persistent/refractory GD, antithyroid drugs over 5 years with positive TRAb. The TCR library used RNA extracted from PBMCs. Sequencing was performed on peripheral blood mononuclear cells (PBMCs), taken when the disease was refractory, from a patient treated with antithyroid drugs. All receptors derive from a female donor with Graves disease.

The chain combines TRBV4-1 with TRBJ1-4, with 9 bases that match TRBD1. The junction had 7 bases not matched to a gene; V was cut back by 4 bases and J by 7 bases. The CDR3 contains 15 residues. Germline CDR1 reads MGHRA; CDR2 reads YSYEKL. The CDR3, as DNA: TGCGCCAGCAGCCGCTTACAGGGGGCTGGTGAAAAACTGTTTTTT. It specifies CASSRLQGAGEKLFF.

J is TRBJ2-7 and V is TRBV7-2; 9 bases are shared with TRBD1. CDR3 length: 13 residues. Per germline, CDR1 SGHTA and CDR2 FQGNSA. V dropped 5 bases and J dropped 6; count of bases not matched to a gene: 5. CDR3 protein: CASSIQGAGEQYF. In DNA, the CDR3 is TGTGCCAGCAGCATACAGGGGGCGGGCGAGCAGTACTTC.

This clonotype occurred many times. This chain uses TRBV28 with TRBJ1-2; tentative D call: TRBD1 (6 bases). Between the trimmed V and J ends, which lost 2 bases and 7 bases, there was a span of 14 bases. CDR1 and CDR2 (germline): MDHEN, SYDVKM. The CDR3 runs 14 residues. The chain's CDR3 is CASSLLTGSGGYTF. The DNA for the CDR3 is TGTGCCAGCAGTTTACTCACAGGGTCTGGTGGCTACACCTTC.

This clonotype has a handful of counts. The CDR3 is CAISESPSTDTQYF. For the CDR3, the DNA is TGTGCCATCAGTGAGTCGCCTAGCACAGATACGCAGTATTTT. This rearrangement joins TRBV10-3 to TRBJ2-3; no clear D gene. Trimming stripped 0 bases from V and 0 bases from J, with 4 bases between. The CDR3 extends over 14 amino acids. Per the germline V gene, CDR1 is ENHRY and CDR2 is SYGVKD.

This clonotype was counted many times. The chain combines TRBV28 with TRBJ2-3; TRBD2 aligns across 13 bases. Germline lookup yields CDR1 MDHEN and CDR2 SYDVKM. The CDR3 runs to 19 residues. Trimming removed 7 bases from V and 0 bases from J; junction bases left unmatched: 13. CDR3 DNA sequence: TGTGCCAGCACCACCTTCCCGGGACTAGCGGGGCTTAGCACAGATACGCAGTATTTT. Protein product: CASTTFPGLAGLSTDTQYF. The variable domain in full, completed from reference TRBV28 and TRBJ2-3, reads DVKVTQSSRYLVKRTGEKVFLECVQDMDHENMFWYRQDPGLGLRLIYFSYDVKMKEKGDIPEGYSVSREKKERFSLILESASTNQTSMYLCASTTFPGLAGLSTDTQYFGPGTRLTVL.

The chain employs TRBV7-2 and TRBJ2-3; TRBD2 is a possible D gene (6 bases). Germline lookup yields CDR1 SGHTA and CDR2 FQGNSA. Trimming removed 1 base from V and 3 bases from J, with 8 bases in between. The CDR3 totals 14 residues. In DNA, the CDR3 is TGTGCCAGCAGCTTAGATGGGGGGACAGATACGCAGTATTTT. This codes for CASSLDGGTDTQYF.

This clonotype was found a few times. The chain joins TRBV29-1 to TRBJ1-6, with 7 bases identical to TRBD1. CDR3 length: 13 amino acids. Germline V lookup: CDR1 SQVTM, CDR2 ANQGSEA. V was pared by 4 bases and J by 7 bases, with 4 bases of the junction left unmatched. As DNA, the CDR3 is TGCAGCGTTGCGGAGACAGGGAATTCACCCCTCCACTTT. Protein product: CSVAETGNSPLHF.

The V and J genes are TRBV20-1 and TRBJ2-1; 7 bases line up with TRBD2. The length of the CDR3 is 15 residues. J was trimmed by 0 bases and V by 1 base; bases with no gene match: 3. The germline CDR1 and CDR2 sequences are DFQATT and SNEGSKA (reference sequence). The CDR3 loop is CSARGLAGSYNEQFF. In DNA, the CDR3 is TGCAGTGCTAGAGGGTTAGCGGGCTCCTACAATGAGCAGTTCTTC.

This clonotype came up many times. J is TRBJ1-5 and V is TRBV30, with 8 bases identical to TRBD1. V dropped 2 bases and J dropped 6; count of bases not matched to a gene: 9. The CDR3 has 15 amino acids. Germline values: CDR1 GTSNPN, CDR2 SVGIG (reference sequence). CDR3 nucleotide sequence: TGTGCCTGGAGTCTGGGGCAGGGGGCAATTCAGCCCCAGCATTTT. This sequence encodes CAWSLGQGAIQPQHF.

The rearrangement joins TRBV7-2 to TRBJ2-5; 9 nucleotides agree with TRBD1. Germline V lookup: CDR1 SGHTA, CDR2 FQGNSA. After removal of 5 bases from V and 4 bases from J, the junction contained 5 bases not matched to a gene. The CDR3 is 14 amino acids. In nucleotides, the CDR3 is TGTGCCAGCAGCGTCTACAGGGGGCGAGAGACCCAGTACTTC. This codes for CASSVYRGRETQYF.

This chain uses TRBV4-1 with TRBJ2-7; D assignment may be TRBD1 or TRBD2 (6 bases each). V was cut by 4 bases and J by 1 base, with 20 bases left in between. Germline values: CDR1 MGHRA, CDR2 YSYEKL. The CDR3 runs 17 residues. This chain's CDR3 is CASSPGGWMRPSYEQYF. The CDR3 DNA follows: TGCGCCAGCAGCCCCGGGGGCTGGATGCGGCCGTCCTACGAGCAGTACTTC.

This clonotype has more than one count but fewer than ten. The chain is built from TRBV11-1 and TRBJ2-1, with unresolved D. The V gene lost 5 bases and the J gene lost 0 bases, with 17 bases spanning the gap. The CDR3 covers 17 residues. From germline, CDR1 is SGHAT and CDR2 FQDESV (reference sequence). CDR3 residues: CASSIAPTPSSYNEQFF. In nucleotides, the CDR3 is TGTGCCAGCAGCATTGCGCCTACCCCAAGCTCCTACAATGAGCAGTTCTTC.

A few counts support this clonotype. The CDR3 protein is CASRLTSTDTQYF. The CDR3 bases are TGTGCCAGCAGATTGACTAGCACAGATACGCAGTATTTT. The genes are TRBV2 and TRBJ2-3; D unresolved. CDR3 length: 13 amino acids. Trimming stripped 6 bases from V and 0 bases from J, with 7 bases between. Germline V gene data show CDR1 as SNHLY and CDR2 as FYNNEI.

This clonotype was counted many times. The genes are TRBV2 and TRBJ1-2; 7 positions agree with TRBD1. The CDR3 is 16 residues long. V was pared by 4 bases and J by 2 bases, with 10 bases of the junction left unmatched. Germline-derived CDR1 and CDR2 are SNHLY and FYNNEI. CDR3 residues: CASSGGEGAGNYGYTF. The DNA for the CDR3 is TGTGCCAGCAGTGGAGGCGAGGGGGCGGGAAACTATGGCTACACCTTC.

This sequence joins TRBV19 and TRBJ1-5; 7 bases line up with TRBD1. There are 14 residues in the CDR3. Unmatched junction bases numbered 4, after V lost 2 bases and J lost 6 bases. Germline loops: CDR1 LNHDA, CDR2 SQIVND (reference sequence). CDR3 residues: CASSIQGVRQPQHF. Here the CDR3 DNA reads TGTGCCAGTAGTATACAGGGGGTACGTCAGCCCCAGCATTTT.

This clonotype has only a few counts. The rearrangement joins TRBV20-1 to TRBJ1-2; 7 positions agree with TRBD1. Germline V gives CDR1 DFQATT, CDR2 SNEGSKA (reference sequence). With V trimmed by 3 bases and J by 5 bases, 9 bases remained unmatched. This CDR3 contains 14 residues. The CDR3 DNA reads TGCAGTGCTAGTAGTTCAGGGGGTGGGTATGGCTACACCTTC. This sequence encodes CSASSSGGGYGYTF.

This clonotype was seen ten or more times. The V gene is TRBV2, the J gene TRBJ2-4, with no clear D. The V gene's germline CDR1 is SNHLY and CDR2 FYNNEI. This CDR3 is 15 amino acids long. V was pared by 2 bases and J by 0 bases, with 8 bases between. The CDR3 DNA reads TGTGCCAGCAGTGAAAGGTGGGGAGCCAAAAACATTCAGTACTTC. This sequence encodes CASSERWGAKNIQYF.

There are a few counts of this clonotype. This chain connects TRBV19 to TRBJ2-5; TRBD1 matches at 7 bases. This CDR3 has 16 residues. Germline-derived CDR1 and CDR2 are LNHDA and SQIVND (reference sequence). After removal of 5 bases from V and 2 bases from J, the junction contained 11 bases not matched to a gene. This CDR3 is CASSPTGQTSQETQYF. The CDR3 nucleotides read TGTGCCAGTAGTCCCACGGGACAGACCAGTCAAGAGACCCAGTACTTC.

This clonotype turned up a few times. This chain uses TRBV6-1 with TRBJ2-1; 8 bases match TRBD2. CDR1 is MNHNS and CDR2 is SASEGT in the germline V gene. V shed 6 bases and J 4 bases; nucleotides not matched to a gene: 5. The CDR3 contains 14 residues. CDR3: CASSPGRGYNEQFF. The CDR3 region has the DNA TGTGCCAGCAGCCCCGGGAGGGGGTACAATGAGCAGTTCTTC.

This clonotype was observed a few times. The chain is built from TRBV5-1 and TRBJ1-2; possibly TRBD1 for D (5 bases). The V gene lost 0 bases and the J gene lost 5 bases, with 14 bases spanning the gap. The germline V gene has CDR1 SGHRS and CDR2 YFSETQ. The CDR3 consists of 15 residues. CDR3 region: CASSLGGSEDYGYTF. The CDR3 DNA sequence: TGCGCCAGCAGCTTGGGGGGCTCGGAGGATTATGGCTACACCTTC.

Only a few counts were recorded for this clonotype. The chain carries TRBV20-1 and TRBJ2-7; the D is unclear. With 0 bases removed from V and 7 bases from J, the gap between germline ends came to 10 bases. Germline V lookup: CDR1 DFQATT, CDR2 SNEGSKA (reference sequence). The CDR3 is 12 residues long. This CDR3 reads CSARELAQEQYF. CDR3 nucleotide sequence: TGCAGTGCTAGAGAGTTAGCCCAGGAGCAGTACTTC.

J is TRBJ2-7 and V is TRBV30, with 11 nucleotides matching TRBD1. CDR1 and CDR2 (germline): GTSNPN, SVGIG (reference sequence). Trimming at V came to 8 bases and at J to 3 bases, leaving 3 bases not matched to a gene. The length of the CDR3 is 12 residues. The DNA for the CDR3 is TGTGCCGGACAGGGGGCTTTCTACGAGCAGTACTTC. This translates into CAGQGAFYEQYF.

The chain couples TRBV20-1 to TRBJ1-5; no clear D. The CDR3 consists of 16 residues. Germline values: CDR1 DFQATT, CDR2 SNEGSKA (reference sequence). Trimming took off 0 bases at V and 0 bases at J, with 12 bases between the two ends. The CDR3 is CSARDPRGYSNQPQHF. The DNA of the CDR3 is TGCAGTGCTAGAGATCCCCGGGGATATAGCAATCAGCCCCAGCATTTT.

This clonotype has a handful of counts. V is TRBV14 and J is TRBJ2-7; the D gene could be TRBD1 or TRBD2 (5 bases each). CDR3 length equals 16 residues. Per the germline V gene, CDR1 is SGHDN and CDR2 is FVKESK. Trimming removed 0 bases at V and 6 bases at J, with 18 bases between. The CDR3 protein is CASSQESARVQGEQYF. In DNA form, the CDR3 reads TGTGCCAGCAGCCAAGAAAGTGCGCGGGTTCAGGGCGAGCAGTACTTC. Drawing the rest from reference TRBV14 and TRBJ2-7, the complete variable domain is EAGVTQFPSHSVIEKGQTVTLRCDPISGHDNLYWYRRVMGKEIKFLLHFVKESKQDESGMPNNRFLAERTGGTYSTLKVQPAELEDSGVYFCASSQESARVQGEQYFGPGTRLTVT.